Described below is a single TCR beta chain sequence and its context. This sample is drawn from a study of blood T cell repertoires in COVID-19. Only in-frame clones appear in the TCRdb table, and some are missing; sequencing was by immunoSEQ multiplex PCR. This sample has 390,000 or so clones, with 83% found just once. CDR3 length: 13 residues. V was shortened by 8 bases and J by 3 bases, with 13 bases between the two germline ends. Looked up from germline, CDR1 is MNHNY and CDR2 is SVGAGI (reference sequence). Sequences were obtained from PBMCs or T cells enriched from blood (not recorded which). V gene TRBV6-6 combines with J gene TRBJ1-2; D is unclear. The sequence was collected from a woman aged 45-60 years who had recovered from COVID-19. This chain's CDR3 is CASSPRRDYGYTF. Here the CDR3 DNA reads TGTGCCAGCTCTCCCAGGCGGGACTATGGCTACACCTTC.